This T cell receptor (beta chain) was captured by sequencing in a study of graft-versus-host responses after intestinal transplantation. In its sample, this clone was seen a few times. What it recognizes is unknown. The repertoire was sequenced with immunoSEQ multiplex PCR; TCRdb's copy has only in-frame clones and lacks some. In the table there are about 100,000 clones, over 75% of which are singletons. The material was unstimulated CD4+ T cells sorted from spleen or lymph node cells, obtained before transplant. This TCR derives from a human donor who was the organ donor for an intestinal transplant.

Written as DNA, the CDR3 is TGTGCCAGCAGCGATACAACAGGGTTGTACGAGCAGTACTTC. This codes for CASSDTTGLYEQYF. This rearrangement joins TRBV28 to TRBJ2-7, with D possibly being TRBD1 (6 bases). Between the trimmed V and J ends, which lost 6 bases and 4 bases, there was a span of 16 bases. Germline V gene sequence: CDR1 MDHEN, CDR2 SYDVKM. CDR3 size: 14 residues. Filled out from reference TRBV28 and TRBJ2-7, the complete variable domain reads DVKVTQSSRYLVKRTGEKVFLECVQDMDHENMFWYRQDPGLGLRLIYFSYDVKMKEKGDIPEGYSVSREKKERFSLILESASTNQTSMYLCASSDTTGLYEQYFGPGTRLTVT.